These 5 T cell receptor beta chains came from one sample sequenced in a study of shared clonotypes between healthy human individuals. TCRdb's copy holds only in-frame clones and misses some; the assay was immunoSEQ multiplex PCR. Of fewer than 2.5 million clones listed, 90% to 95% are singletons. Material for sequencing was naive CD4+ T cells from PBMCs. Subset indicated: CD45RA+ positively selected. The receptors were gathered from a man younger than 35 in good health. Some clones in this sample may be carry-over from other donors' samples.

The rearrangement links TRBV7-8 to TRBJ2-2, with D unresolved. The germline gives CDR1 SGHVS, CDR2 FQNEAQ. V was trimmed by 2 bases and J by 2 bases, leaving 18 bases between them. This CDR3 is built from 18 residues. The CDR3 nucleotides read TGTGCCAGCAGCTTAACTGCGTTTGGGATGCCCAACACCGGGGAGCTGTTTTTT. Translating gives CASSLTAFGMPNTGELFF.

The genes are TRBV5-1 and TRBJ2-7; D is possibly TRBD1 or TRBD2 (5 bases each). Germline V CDR1 and CDR2: SGHRS, YFSETQ. The CDR3 is 15 amino acids. Trimming removed 4 bases from V and 3 bases from J, with 17 bases in between. The DNA of the CDR3 is TGCGCCAGCAGCCCCGCGGGTGGGGGATACTACGAGCAGTACTTC. This gives the protein CASSPAGGGYYEQYF.

Comments on this clone: The junction departs from the called germline gene at one end, perhaps through a read error. The CDR3 DNA follows: TGTGCCAGCAGCTTAGATAGGCATGGGTACACCTTC. Protein product: CASSLDRHGYTF. The chain links TRBV7-9 to TRBJ1-2, with D hard to call. Per germline, CDR1 SEHNR and CDR2 FQNEAQ (reference sequence). The CDR3 runs to 12 residues.

This sequence joins TRBV11-1 and TRBJ2-3; the D is unclear. The ends were cut back, 1 base at V and 1 base at J, with 9 bases in the middle. There are 15 residues in the CDR3. Germline CDR1 is SGHAT and CDR2 is FQDESV (reference sequence). The CDR3 region is CASSLGAIGTDTQYF. In nucleotides, the CDR3 is TGTGCCAGCAGCTTAGGAGCTATCGGCACAGATACGCAGTATTTT.

V is TRBV5-5 and J is TRBJ1-2; the D is unclear. Germline V gene data show CDR1 as SGHKS and CDR2 as YYEKEE (reference sequence). The CDR3 has 15 amino acids. V was clipped by 1 base and J by 2 bases, with 12 bases between them. The chain's CDR3 is CASSLRADENYGYTF. CDR3 nucleotide sequence: TGTGCCAGCAGCTTGAGGGCCGACGAAAACTATGGCTACACCTTC.